These 15 T cell receptor beta chains came from one sample sequenced in a study of T-cell reconstitution after alpha-beta-depleted transplantation in children. Preparing the TCRbeta library involved the use of unique molecular identifiers. TCRdb reanalysed the PCR reads using MiXCR and keeps one entry per CDR3 protein. The sample consists of a few hundred thousand distinct CDR3 sequences, around 10% of them appearing once. The sequenced sample was peripheral blood, obtained 180 days after TCRalphabeta/CD19-depleted stem cell transplant. The source is a male patient aged 2 to 10 who had a stem cell transplant for chronic granulomatous disease, so the T cells may come from the graft donor.

This clonotype was seen ten or more times. The chain carries TRBV29-1 and TRBJ2-7; 12 nucleotides line up with TRBD2. V was pared by 4 bases and J by 7 bases, with 2 bases of the junction left unmatched. This CDR3 contains 12 residues. Germline loops: CDR1 SQVTM, CDR2 ANQGSEA. The CDR3: CSVVTSGGEQYF. In DNA form, the CDR3 reads TGCAGCGTTGTAACTAGCGGGGGGGAGCAGTACTTC.

A word on this clonotype: Mismatch with germline at one junction end may stem from a read error. V and J are TRBV25-1 and TRBJ2-2; either TRBD1 or TRBD2 may supply D (5 bases each). CDR3 length equals 14 residues. The germline gives CDR1 MGHDK, CDR2 SYGVNS. CDR3 DNA sequence: TGTGCCAGCAGTGAGGATTGGGGGACCGGGGAGCGGTTTTTT. The encoded protein is CASSEDWGTGERFF. The variable domain in full, with the rest retrieved from reference TRBV25-1 and TRBJ2-2, is EADIYQTPRYLVIGTGKKITLECSQTMGHDKMYWYQQDPGMELHLIHYSYGVNSTEKGDLSSESTVSRIRTEHFPLTLESARPSHTSQYLCASSEDWGTGERFFGEGSRLTVL.

This clonotype was counted at least ten times. This chain connects TRBV20-1 to TRBJ2-2; 10 bases line up with TRBD2. V dropped 1 base and J dropped 5; count of bases not matched to a gene: 7. From germline, CDR1 is DFQATT and CDR2 SNEGSKA (reference sequence). This CDR3 is built from 16 residues. CDR3 region: CSARGSGRAWTGELFF. CDR3 bases: TGCAGTGCTAGAGGCAGCGGGAGGGCATGGACCGGGGAGCTGTTTTTT.

Details on this clonotype: A much larger clone lies a single base off, so this may be a read error. This rearrangement joins TRBV14 to TRBJ2-1; 9 bases map to TRBD1. Germline CDR1 is SGHDN and CDR2 is FVKESK. The CDR3 sequence is 16 residues long. The CDR3 DNA sequence: TGTGCCAACAGCCCATACAGGGGGCGGGGTACAAATGAGCAGTTCTTC. Protein product: CANSPYRGRGTNEQFF.

The table lists this clonotype with many counts. The chain employs TRBV27 and TRBJ2-6; TRBD1 agrees at 7 bases. V trimming: 3 bases; J trimming: 3 bases; junction bases outside the gene matches: 2. This CDR3 has 15 amino acids. CDR1 MNHEY and CDR2 SMNVEV come from the germline V gene (reference sequence). The CDR3 coding sequence is TGTGCCAGCAGTTTCCAGGGGGTTGGGGCCAACGTCCTGACTTTC. Protein sequence: CASSFQGVGANVLTF.

This clonotype was detected ten times or more. The chain uses TRBV4-3 and TRBJ2-2; 9 positions match TRBD1. Unmatched junction bases numbered 6, after V lost 3 bases and J lost 4 bases. Germline CDR1 is LGHNA and CDR2 is YSLEER. The CDR3 extends over 16 amino acids. In DNA, the CDR3 is TGCGCCAGCAGCCACTCACAGGGGGCGACCACCGGGGAGCTGTTTTTT. Residues: CASSHSQGATTGELFF.

This clonotype has ten or more counts. The CDR3 nucleotides are TGTGCCAGCCAAAGCGGCTACGAGCAGTACTTC. It codes for CASQSGYEQYF. The J gene is TRBJ2-7, the V gene TRBV6-5, with D tentatively TRBD2 (5 bases). In germline, CDR1 is MNHEY, CDR2 SVGAGI. The CDR3 sequence is 11 residues long. The germline V and J ends were trimmed by 8 bases and 3 bases, with 8 bases remaining between them.

This clonotype has at least ten counts. The chain is built from TRBV29-1 and TRBJ2-6; D is unclear. Germline V lookup: CDR1 SQVTM, CDR2 ANQGSEA. The CDR3 consists of 12 residues. V shed 7 bases and J shed 0 bases, with 4 bases lying between them. Written as DNA, the CDR3 is TGCAGCGGCTACTCTGGGGCCAACGTCCTGACTTTC. Its translation: CSGYSGANVLTF.

This clonotype has a count of ten or more. The chain combines TRBV20-1 with TRBJ2-2, with 7 nucleotides matching TRBD2. This CDR3 is built from 17 residues. The V gene end was trimmed by 0 bases and the J gene end by 1 base; junction bases not matched to a gene: 8. Per germline, CDR1 DFQATT and CDR2 SNEGSKA (reference sequence). The CDR3 bases are TGCAGTGCTAGAGATTTGGAGGGAGGGGTGAACACCGGGGAGCTGTTTTTT. Translating it yields CSARDLEGGVNTGELFF.

This clonotype appeared many times. The genes are TRBV3-1 and TRBJ1-4, with 9 nucleotides matching TRBD1. CDR1 is LGHDT and CDR2 is YNNKEL in the germline V gene (reference sequence). Trimming took 2 bases from V and 7 from J; bases not matched to a gene: 8. The CDR3 covers 16 residues. CDR3 residues: CASSQHTGTGIEKLFF. Written as DNA, the CDR3 is TGTGCCAGCAGCCAACACACCGGGACAGGGATTGAAAAACTGTTTTTT.

The rearrangement links TRBV3-1 to TRBJ1-2, with TRBD1 matching over 9 bases. Germline assignment: CDR1 LGHDT and CDR2 YNNKEL (reference sequence). The CDR3 is 15 amino acids. Unmatched junction bases numbered 9, after V lost 6 bases and J lost 4 bases. The CDR3 bases are TGTGCCAGCAGAAGGACAGGGGCCGAGGGCTATGGCTACACCTTC. Its translation is CASRRTGAEGYGYTF.

This clonotype was counted ten times or more. The V gene is TRBV7-9, the J gene TRBJ2-5, with TRBD1 as a possible D gene (5 bases). The CDR3 runs to 14 residues. Looked up from germline, CDR1 is SEHNR and CDR2 is FQNEAQ (reference sequence). Between the trimmed V and J ends, which lost 5 bases and 2 bases, there was a span of 12 bases. The chain's CDR3 is CASSPSTVQETQYF. CDR3 DNA sequence: TGTGCCAGCAGCCCCTCGACAGTGCAAGAGACCCAGTACTTC.

Many counts were recorded for this clonotype. The rearrangement links TRBV7-3 to TRBJ2-1, with 7 bases matching TRBD1. The CDR3 runs to 12 residues. Germline CDR1 SGHTA, CDR2 FQGTGA. Germline trimming cut 1 base from V and 9 bases from J; bases unmatched to any gene: 0. In DNA form, the CDR3 reads TGTGCCAGCAGCTTAAACAGGGGTGAGCAGTTCTTC. Its translation: CASSLNRGEQFF.

V is TRBV5-1 and J is TRBJ2-7, with TRBD2 matching over 8 bases. V lost 5 bases to trimming and J lost 2 bases; unmatched junction nucleotides: 6. This CDR3 is built from 14 residues. Looked up from germline, CDR1 is SGHRS and CDR2 is YFSETQ. As DNA, the CDR3 is TGCGCCAGCAGTCACACTAGCGGCCCCTACGAGCAGTACTTC. Translated, it gives CASSHTSGPYEQYF.

This clonotype appeared many times. V and J are TRBV5-1 and TRBJ2-7; TRBD1 matches at 7 bases. Germline CDR1 SGHRS, CDR2 YFSETQ. The CDR3 runs to 16 residues. Trimming cost V 3 bases and J 3 bases; bases outside gene matches: 12. CDR3 in amino acids: CASSWTYDRALYEQYF. In DNA form, the CDR3 reads TGCGCCAGCAGCTGGACGTATGACAGGGCTCTCTACGAGCAGTACTTC.